These 20 T cell receptor beta chains came from one sample sequenced in a study of siplizumab effects on memory and regulatory T cells. Cells from the mixed lymphocyte reaction were cocultured for more than 5 days at 37°C. These receptors have no known antigen. Assay used: immunoSEQ multiplex PCR; TCRdb lists only in-frame clones, some missing. This sample has over 15,000 clones; 35% to 60% occur once, and the top ten carry roughly 5.3%. Sequencing was carried out using CFSE-low (dividing) CD4+ T cells sorted from an allogeneic mixed lymphocyte reaction. The receptors originated from a human donor in good health; the cells came from an allogeneic mixed lymphocyte reaction.

The rearrangement links TRBV19 to TRBJ2-7; TRBD2 matches 9 bases. Losses at the gene ends were 8 bases for V and 2 bases for J; bases not matched to a gene: 7. Germline V gene lookup returns CDR1 LNHDA and CDR2 SQIVND (reference sequence). This CDR3 comprises 14 residues. For the CDR3, the DNA is TGTGCCAGTGATAAAGCGGGGGGCGCCTACGAGCAGTACTTC. Protein: CASDKAGGAYEQYF.

Notes on this clone: Other DNA sequences in the same sample also yield this CDR3. The V and J genes are TRBV6-6 and TRBJ2-7, with D tentatively TRBD2 (6 bases). The CDR3 loop spans 12 amino acids. Per the germline V gene, CDR1 is MNHNY and CDR2 is SVGAGI (reference sequence). The V gene lost 0 bases and the J gene lost 6 bases, with 6 bases spanning the gap. CDR3 nucleotide sequence: TGTGCCAGCAGTTACTCGGAGGGCGAGCAGTACTTC. It is translated as CASSYSEGEQYF.

The genes are TRBV19 and TRBJ1-1, with D maybe TRBD1 (5 bases). Germline loops: CDR1 LNHDA, CDR2 SQIVND (reference sequence). The V and J ends lost 7 bases and 2 bases respectively, with 14 bases between them. The CDR3 has 14 residues. The CDR3 sequence is CASTTTWGNTEAFF. The CDR3 DNA reads TGTGCCAGTACGACCACCTGGGGCAACACTGAAGCTTTCTTT.

This clone has a handful of counts. The DNA of the CDR3 is TGTGCCAGCAGTTCGGACAGGGTCGAACACTACAATGAGCAGTTCTTC. Translation gives CASSSDRVEHYNEQFF. V usage is TRBV6-5 and J usage is TRBJ2-1; 8 bases fit TRBD1. This CDR3 contains 16 residues. The germline CDR1 and CDR2 sequences are MNHEY and SVGAGI. V gave up 4 bases and J gave up 3 bases; unmatched junction bases: 8.

The V and J genes are TRBV10-1 and TRBJ1-2; D is ambiguous. Between the trimmed V and J ends, which lost 5 bases and 8 bases, there was a span of 15 bases. This CDR3 region has 13 residues. The V gene's germline CDR1 is WNHNN and CDR2 SYGVQD (reference sequence). The CDR3 loop reads CASSPGIAEGYTF. The CDR3 DNA reads as TGCGCCAGCAGTCCCGGGATCGCAGAGGGCTACACCTTC.

This clone was counted a few times. The rearrangement joins TRBV28 to TRBJ1-2; the D is unclear. V lost 6 bases, J lost 12 bases, and 14 bases lay in between. CDR3 size: 11 residues. CDR1 MDHEN and CDR2 SYDVKM come from the germline V gene. The CDR3 loop is CASSLGRRNTF. For the CDR3, the DNA is TGTGCCAGCAGCCTAGGACGGAGGAACACCTTC.

This clone was detected only a few times. The chain couples TRBV5-4 to TRBJ2-1; 9 bases line up with TRBD1. The J segment lost 2 bases and the V segment lost 6 bases, leaving 9 bases of the junction unmatched. The CDR3 consists of 16 residues. CDR1 is SGHNT, CDR2 YYREEE, per germline (reference sequence). Here the CDR3 DNA reads TGTGCCAGCACCCCTTTTTGGACAGGGGCCTACAATGAGCAGTTCTTC. The encoded protein is CASTPFWTGAYNEQFF.

The chain is built from TRBV5-1 and TRBJ1-3, with D possibly being TRBD1 (6 bases). V dropped 5 bases and J dropped 1 base, with 7 bases sitting between them. The CDR3 loop spans 13 amino acids. In germline, CDR1 is SGHRS, CDR2 YFSETQ. The CDR3 region is CASSQGSGNTIYF. The CDR3 DNA reads as TGCGCCAGCAGTCAGGGGTCTGGAAACACCATATATTTT.

J is TRBJ1-4 and V is TRBV5-1; 7 bases fit TRBD1. J was trimmed by 8 bases and V by 2 bases; bases with no gene match: 9. The CDR3 spans 15 residues. Germline V gene lookup returns CDR1 SGHRS and CDR2 YFSETQ. DNA for the CDR3: TGCGCCAGCAGCTTACAGACAGGGATTGGAGAAAAACTGTTTTTT. Encoded protein: CASSLQTGIGEKLFF.

By share, this clone ranks as medium-sized. The chain carries TRBV9 and TRBJ2-7, with D possibly TRBD1 on 5 matching bases. Trimming removed 0 bases from V and 3 bases from J, with 10 bases in between. The CDR3 is 14 amino acids. Germline-derived CDR1 and CDR2 are SGDLS and YYNGEE. The CDR3 is CASSVVGVSYEQYF. CDR3 in DNA: TGTGCCAGCAGCGTAGTAGGGGTAAGCTACGAGCAGTACTTC.

This chain joins TRBV4-2 and TRBJ2-5, with D possibly matching TRBD2 (6 bases). Germline V gives CDR1 LGHNA, CDR2 YNFKEQ. The CDR3 contains 16 residues. V was trimmed by 0 bases and J by 4 bases, leaving 15 bases between them. The chain's CDR3 is CASSQDLVREVETQYF. CDR3 in DNA: TGTGCCAGCAGCCAAGATTTGGTTAGGGAGGTAGAGACCCAGTACTTC.

This clone is judged medium-sized. V usage is TRBV5-4 and J usage is TRBJ2-7, with TRBD1 matching 8 bases. This CDR3 contains 13 residues. Germline V lookup: CDR1 SGHNT, CDR2 YYREEE (reference sequence). V dropped 2 bases and J dropped 5; count of bases not matched to a gene: 3. The CDR3 DNA sequence: TGTGCCAGCAGCTTTGACAGGGGCGACGAGCAGTACTTC. This translates into CASSFDRGDEQYF.

This clone appeared once. The chain couples TRBV18 to TRBJ1-2; D remains ambiguous. The germline CDR1 and CDR2 sequences are KGHSH and LQKENI. This CDR3 has 12 residues. V was cut by 0 bases and J by 5 bases, with 4 bases left in between. The CDR3, as DNA: TGTGCCAGCTCACCACCGGGATATGGCTACACCTTC. This encodes CASSPPGYGYTF.

The rearrangement links TRBV29-1 to TRBJ2-2, with TRBD2 matching over 9 bases. This CDR3 region has 14 residues. CDR1 and CDR2 (germline): SQVTM, ANQGSEA. V shed 7 bases, J shed 4 bases, and the junction held 7 bases outside the gene matches. For the CDR3, the DNA is TGCAGCGGAATGGCTAGCGGGGTCACCGGGGAGCTGTTTTTT. Its protein product is CSGMASGVTGELFF.

The chain carries TRBV6-5 and TRBJ2-7; D may match TRBD1 or TRBD2 (5 bases each). Germline-derived CDR1 and CDR2 are MNHEY and SVGAGI. The V end lost 7 bases, the J end lost 4 bases, and 14 bases lay between the germline ends. The CDR3 spans 13 residues. CDR3 region: CASMISGLYEQYF. The CDR3 bases are TGTGCCAGCATGATCTCGGGGCTTTACGAGCAGTACTTC.

V gene TRBV6-5 combines with J gene TRBJ2-4; 8 bases map to TRBD1. The length of the CDR3 is 13 residues. Germline CDR1 reads MNHEY; CDR2 reads SVGAGI. The trim removed 7 bases at V and 5 bases at J, leaving 4 bases unmatched. In DNA form, the CDR3 reads TGTGCCAGCAAGGGACAGGTCGAAAACATTCAGTACTTC. It yields the protein CASKGQVENIQYF.

This clone was seen a few times. The chain joins TRBV19 to TRBJ1-5; 9 bases line up with TRBD1. The V gene's germline CDR1 is LNHDA and CDR2 SQIVND (reference sequence). This CDR3 has 16 amino acids. J gave up 9 bases and V 6 bases, and 15 bases lay outside the gene matches. CDR3 region: CASSTWTGVALWPQHF. The CDR3 DNA reads as TGTGCCAGTAGCACATGGACAGGGGTTGCCTTGTGGCCCCAGCATTTT. The full variable domain, completed using reference TRBV19 and TRBJ1-5, is DGGITQSPKYLFRKEGQNVTLSCEQNLNHDAMYWYRQDPGQGLRLIYYSQIVNDFQKGDIAEGYSVSREKKESFPLTVTSAQKNPTAFYLCASSTWTGVALWPQHFGDGTRLSIL.

The V gene is TRBV6-5, the J gene TRBJ2-2; 7 bases match TRBD2. The V gene's germline CDR1 is MNHEY and CDR2 SVGAGI. V dropped 7 bases and J dropped 4; count of bases not matched to a gene: 6. The CDR3 loop spans 14 amino acids. CDR3 nucleotide sequence: TGTGCCAGCAATAGACTAGCTCCCACCGGGGAGCTGTTTTTT. Its protein is CASNRLAPTGELFF.

In this sample, this clone turned up a few times. This chain joins TRBV7-9 and TRBJ1-2; D may be TRBD1 (6 bases). This CDR3 is 11 amino acids long. V was shortened by 7 bases and J by 8 bases, with 11 bases between the two germline ends. Germline CDR1 is SEHNR and CDR2 is FQNEAQ (reference sequence). The CDR3 nucleotides read TGTGCCAGCACCCCCGGGACAGGCTACACCTTC. This sequence encodes CASTPGTGYTF.

The chain joins TRBV19 to TRBJ1-6, with TRBD1 identical over 11 bases. The J segment lost 8 bases and the V segment lost 4 bases, leaving 10 bases of the junction unmatched. The V gene's germline CDR1 is LNHDA and CDR2 SQIVND (reference sequence). There are 17 residues in the CDR3. The CDR3 loop is CASSNRDRGSWDSPLHF. The CDR3 DNA reads as TGTGCCAGTAGTAACCGGGACAGGGGGTCGTGGGATTCACCCCTCCACTTT. The variable domain in full, with the rest retrieved from reference TRBV19 and TRBJ1-6, is DGGITQSPKYLFRKEGQNVTLSCEQNLNHDAMYWYRQDPGQGLRLIYYSQIVNDFQKGDIAEGYSVSREKKESFPLTVTSAQKNPTAFYLCASSNRDRGSWDSPLHFGNGTRLTVT.